This section outlines one T cell receptor beta chain sequence together with its context. These data are taken from a study of T cell clones after liver transplantation. Assay: immunoSEQ multiplex PCR; the TCRdb copy retains only in-frame clones and omits some. The sample records some 80,000 clones, roughly 80% being singletons. The sample was CD4+ T cells from blood, taken roughly 48 months after liver transplant. The receptor comes from a human patient who received a liver transplant. Some T cells may be graft donor cells.

As DNA, the CDR3 is TGTGCCAGCAGCTTGGGGGGAATCTATGGCTACACCTTC. Encoded protein: CASSLGGIYGYTF. This sequence joins TRBV7-9 and TRBJ1-2, with D tentatively TRBD1 (5 bases). Germline CDR1 is SEHNR and CDR2 is FQNEAQ (reference sequence). This CDR3 is 13 amino acids long. The V gene lost 3 bases and the J gene lost 4 bases, with 9 bases spanning the gap. The full variable domain, its missing parts supplied by reference TRBV7-9 and TRBJ1-2, is DTGVSQNPRHKITKRGQNVTFRCDPISEHNRLYWYRQTLGQGPEFLTYFQNEAQLEKSRLLSDRFSAERPKGSFSTLEIQRTEQGDSAMYLCASSLGGIYGYTFGSGTRLTVV.